This TCR beta chain was recovered during a study of CD8+CD57+ T cells in acquired aplastic anemia. Study overall: The DNA of sorted CD4+ and CD8+ cells averaged 3.2 ug. Study results and limitations: Researchers report that around 29 CD8+ CDR3 sequences appeared in both patients and controls.

Genomic DNA, the template, was used for profiling of the TCR beta VDJ and CDR3. TCRdb called the reads again in MiXCR, with one record for every CDR3 protein. This sample carries some 220,000 distinct CDR3 sequences, about 37% of them seen once, and the ten largest clones take around 1.1%. A note on this clonotype: As yet, its antigen is unknown. In this CDR3 the conserved last residue, phenylalanine or tryptophan, is missing, so a read error is likely.

Germline CDR1 is SQVTM and CDR2 is ANQGSEA. V dropped 4 bases and J dropped 5 bases, with 14 bases sitting between them. The CDR3 is made up of 13 amino acids. The sequence derives from a human donor in good health, serving as a control. The material sequenced was sorted CD4+, CD8+, or CD8+CD57+ T cells (not recorded which) from PBMCs. This chain links TRBV29-1 with TRBJ1-2; tentative D call: TRBD1 (6 bases). The CDR3 protein is CSVVEQQGYGYTY. The DNA of the CDR3 is TGCAGCGTTGTAGAACAGCAGGGGTATGGCTACACCTAC.